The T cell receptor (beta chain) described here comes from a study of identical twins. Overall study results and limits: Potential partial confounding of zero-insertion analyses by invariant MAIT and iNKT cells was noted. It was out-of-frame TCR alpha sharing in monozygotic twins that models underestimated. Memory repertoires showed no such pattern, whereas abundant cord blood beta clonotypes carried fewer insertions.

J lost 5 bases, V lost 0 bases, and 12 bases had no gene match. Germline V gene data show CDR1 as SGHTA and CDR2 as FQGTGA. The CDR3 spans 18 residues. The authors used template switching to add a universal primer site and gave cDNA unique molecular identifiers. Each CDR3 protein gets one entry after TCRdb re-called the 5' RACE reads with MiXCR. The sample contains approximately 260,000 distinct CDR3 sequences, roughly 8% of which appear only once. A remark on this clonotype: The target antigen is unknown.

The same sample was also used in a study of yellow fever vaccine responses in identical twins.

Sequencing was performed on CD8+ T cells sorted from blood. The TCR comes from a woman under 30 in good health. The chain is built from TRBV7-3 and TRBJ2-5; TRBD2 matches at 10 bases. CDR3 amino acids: CASSLTPTRAGGLETQYF. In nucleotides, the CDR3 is TGTGCCAGCAGCTTAACGCCAACAAGAGCGGGGGGGCTTGAGACCCAGTACTTC.